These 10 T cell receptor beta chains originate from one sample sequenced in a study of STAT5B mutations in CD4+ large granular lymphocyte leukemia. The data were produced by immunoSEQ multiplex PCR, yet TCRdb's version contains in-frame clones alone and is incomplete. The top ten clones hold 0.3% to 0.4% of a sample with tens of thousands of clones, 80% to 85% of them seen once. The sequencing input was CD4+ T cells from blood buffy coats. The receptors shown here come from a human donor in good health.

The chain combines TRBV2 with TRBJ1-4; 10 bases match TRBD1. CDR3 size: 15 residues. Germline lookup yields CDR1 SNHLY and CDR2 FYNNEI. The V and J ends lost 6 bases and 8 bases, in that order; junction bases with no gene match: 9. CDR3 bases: TGTGCCAGCAGGGCCAGGACAGGGGGGAGAGAAAAACTGTTTTTT. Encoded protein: CASRARTGGREKLFF.

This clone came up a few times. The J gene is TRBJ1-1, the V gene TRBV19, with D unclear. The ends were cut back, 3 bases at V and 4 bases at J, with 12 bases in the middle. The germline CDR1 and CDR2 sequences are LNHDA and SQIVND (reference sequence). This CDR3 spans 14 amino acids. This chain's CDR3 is CASSIEGVGTEAFF. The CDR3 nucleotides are TGTGCCAGTAGTATTGAGGGTGTGGGCACTGAAGCTTTCTTT.

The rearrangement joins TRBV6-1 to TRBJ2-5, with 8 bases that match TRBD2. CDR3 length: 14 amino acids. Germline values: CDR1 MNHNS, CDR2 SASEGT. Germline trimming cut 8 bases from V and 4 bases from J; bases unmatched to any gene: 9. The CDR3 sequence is CASWFAGGGETQYF. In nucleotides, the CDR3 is TGTGCCAGCTGGTTTGCGGGGGGAGGAGAGACCCAGTACTTC.

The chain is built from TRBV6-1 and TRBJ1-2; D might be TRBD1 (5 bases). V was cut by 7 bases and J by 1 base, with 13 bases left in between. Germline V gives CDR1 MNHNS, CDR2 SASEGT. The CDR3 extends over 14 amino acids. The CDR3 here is CASNGRDYNYGYTF. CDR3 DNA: TGTGCCAGCAACGGCAGGGACTATAACTATGGCTACACCTTC.

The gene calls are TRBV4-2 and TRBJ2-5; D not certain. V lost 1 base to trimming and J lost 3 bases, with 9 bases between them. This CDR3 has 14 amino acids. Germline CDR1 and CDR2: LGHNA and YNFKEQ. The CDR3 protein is CASSQGGSEETQYF. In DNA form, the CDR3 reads TGTGCCAGCAGCCAAGGTGGCAGCGAAGAGACCCAGTACTTC.

The CDR3 spells CASSLGGQLKETQYF. Here the CDR3 DNA reads TGTGCCAGCAGCTTGGGCGGACAGTTGAAAGAGACCCAGTACTTC. This chain links TRBV5-4 with TRBJ2-5; possibly TRBD1 for D (6 bases). With 0 bases removed from V and 3 bases from J, the gap between germline ends came to 12 bases. This CDR3 comprises 15 residues. Germline-derived CDR1 and CDR2 are SGHNT and YYREEE (reference sequence).

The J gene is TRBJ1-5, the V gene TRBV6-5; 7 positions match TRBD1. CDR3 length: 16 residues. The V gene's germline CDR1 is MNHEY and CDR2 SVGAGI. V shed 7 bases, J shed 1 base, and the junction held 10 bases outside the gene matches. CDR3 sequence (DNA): TGTGCCAGCACTTATGGACAGGACAGGAGCAATCAGCCCCAGCATTTT. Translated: CASTYGQDRSNQPQHF.

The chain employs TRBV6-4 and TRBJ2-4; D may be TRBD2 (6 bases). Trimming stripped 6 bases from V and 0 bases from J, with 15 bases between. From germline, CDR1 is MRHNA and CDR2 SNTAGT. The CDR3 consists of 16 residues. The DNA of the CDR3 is TGTGCCAGCAGGGGGAGGCTCATTATAGCCAAAAACATTCAGTACTTC. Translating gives CASRGRLIIAKNIQYF.

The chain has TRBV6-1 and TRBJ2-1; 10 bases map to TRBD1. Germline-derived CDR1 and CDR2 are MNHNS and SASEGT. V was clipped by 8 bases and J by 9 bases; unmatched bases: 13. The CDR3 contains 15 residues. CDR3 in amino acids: CASVRGQGLASEQFF. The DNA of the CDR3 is TGTGCCAGCGTCAGGGGACAGGGGTTGGCGAGTGAGCAGTTCTTC.

CDR3 DNA sequence: TGCGCCAGCAGCTCGGGACAGGGGGCTAACTATGGCTACACCTTC. Residues: CASSSGQGANYGYTF. J is TRBJ1-2 and V is TRBV5-1; 11 bases are a match to TRBD1. CDR3 length: 15 amino acids. Germline-derived CDR1 and CDR2 are SGHRS and YFSETQ. Trimming at V came to 3 bases and at J to 0 bases, leaving 1 base not matched to a gene.